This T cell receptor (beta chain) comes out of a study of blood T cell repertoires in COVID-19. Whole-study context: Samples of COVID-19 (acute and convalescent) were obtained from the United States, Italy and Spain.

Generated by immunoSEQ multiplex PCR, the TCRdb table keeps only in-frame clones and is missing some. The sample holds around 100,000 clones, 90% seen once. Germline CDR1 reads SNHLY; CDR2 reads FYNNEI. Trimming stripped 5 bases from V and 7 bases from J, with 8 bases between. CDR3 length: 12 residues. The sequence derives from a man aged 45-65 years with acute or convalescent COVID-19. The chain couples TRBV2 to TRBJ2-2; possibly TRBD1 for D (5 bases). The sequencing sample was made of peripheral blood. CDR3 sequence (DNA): TGTGCCAGCAGTAGCCAGGGCGGGGAGCTGTTTTTT. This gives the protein CASSSQGGELFF.